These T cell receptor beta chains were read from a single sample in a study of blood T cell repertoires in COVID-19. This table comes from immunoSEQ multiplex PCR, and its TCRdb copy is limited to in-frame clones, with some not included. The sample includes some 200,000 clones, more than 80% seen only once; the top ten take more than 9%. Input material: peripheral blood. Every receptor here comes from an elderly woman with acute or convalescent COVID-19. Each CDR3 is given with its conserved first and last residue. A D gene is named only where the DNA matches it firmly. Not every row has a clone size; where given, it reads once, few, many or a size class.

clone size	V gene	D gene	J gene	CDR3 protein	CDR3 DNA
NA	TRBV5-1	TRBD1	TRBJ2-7	CASSQVLPGQGSYEQYF	TGCGCCAGCAGCCAGGTCCTACCGGGACAGGGTTCCTACGAGCAGTACTTC
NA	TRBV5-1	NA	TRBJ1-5	CASSPFTPNEPQHF	TGCGCCAGCAGCCCATTCACGCCTAATGAGCCCCAGCATTTT
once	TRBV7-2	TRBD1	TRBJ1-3	CASSSDRVGNTIYF	TGTGCCAGCAGCTCGGACAGGGTCGGAAACACCATATATTTT
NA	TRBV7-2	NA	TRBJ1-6	CASSLDSGGRTYNSPLHF	TGTGCCAGCAGCTTAGATTCGGGCGGGCGGACTTATAATTCACCCCTCCACTTT
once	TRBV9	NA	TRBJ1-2	CASSLGLYGYTF	TGTGCCAGCAGCCTCGGTCTCTATGGCTACACCTTC
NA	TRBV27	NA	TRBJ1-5	CASSLYGGLDQPQHF	TGTGCCAGCAGTTTATACGGCGGACTCGATCAGCCCCAGCATTTT
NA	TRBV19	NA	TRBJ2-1	CASSVTRDNEQFF	TGTGCCAGTAGTGTCACTAGAGACAATGAGCAGTTCTTC
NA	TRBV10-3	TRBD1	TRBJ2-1	CAISRDSEYNEQFF	TGTGCCATCAGTCGGGACAGTGAATACAATGAGCAGTTCTTC
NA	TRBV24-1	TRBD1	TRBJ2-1	CATSDPGQSYNEQFF	TGTGCCACCAGTGATCCGGGACAGAGTTATAATGAGCAGTTCTTC
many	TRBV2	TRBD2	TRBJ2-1	CASSPDSGRNEQFF	TGTGCCAGCAGCCCCGATAGCGGGAGGAATGAGCAGTTCTTC
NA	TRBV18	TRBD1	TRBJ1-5	CASSPPNGQDWVNQPQHF	TGTGCCAGCTCACCTCCGAACGGACAGGATTGGGTTAATCAGCCCCAGCATTTT
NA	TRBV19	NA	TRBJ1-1	CASSISPGLAEAFF	TGTGCCAGTAGTATCAGCCCCGGACTTGCTGAAGCTTTCTTT
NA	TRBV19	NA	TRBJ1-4	CASSIAGGPNEKLFF	TGTGCCAGTAGTATCGCGGGGGGACCTAATGAAAAACTGTTTTTT
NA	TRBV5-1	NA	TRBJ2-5	CASSLTGGAETQYF	TGCGCCAGCAGCTTGACAGGGGGGGCGGAGACCCAGTACTTC
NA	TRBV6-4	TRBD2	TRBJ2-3	CASSEGTSGRAGSDTQYF	TGTGCCAGCAGTGAAGGGACTAGCGGGAGGGCCGGTTCCGATACGCAGTATTTT
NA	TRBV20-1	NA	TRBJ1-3	CSASWGLGNTIYF	TGCAGTGCTAGTTGGGGCCTCGGAAACACCATATATTTT
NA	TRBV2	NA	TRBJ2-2	CASSDQAANTGELFF	TGTGCCAGCAGTGACCAGGCCGCGAACACCGGGGAGCTGTTTTTT
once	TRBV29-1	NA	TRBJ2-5	CSVYRYQETQYF	TGCAGCGTCTACAGGTACCAAGAGACCCAGTACTTC
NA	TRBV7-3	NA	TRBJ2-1	CASSSTEYNEQFF	TGTGCCAGCAGCTCGACAGAATACAATGAGCAGTTCTTC
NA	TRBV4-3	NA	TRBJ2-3	CASSLGSTDTQYF	TGCGCCAGCAGCCTCGGGAGCACAGATACGCAGTATTTT
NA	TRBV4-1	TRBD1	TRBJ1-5	CASSQDRDQPQHF	TGCGCCAGCAGCCAGGACAGGGATCAGCCCCAGCATTTT
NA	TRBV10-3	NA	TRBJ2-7	CAISDIGNEQYF	TGTGCCATCAGTGATATCGGGAACGAGCAGTACTTC
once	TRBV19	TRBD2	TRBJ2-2	CASLAGGYTGELFF	TGTGCCAGCTTAGCGGGAGGGTACACCGGGGAGCTGTTTTTT
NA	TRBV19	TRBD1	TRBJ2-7	CASQKAGTGPHEQYF	TGTGCCAGCCAGAAGGCAGGGACAGGCCCCCACGAGCAGTACTTC
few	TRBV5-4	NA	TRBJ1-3	CASSLSHSSGNTIYF	TGTGCCAGCAGCTTGTCCCACTCCTCTGGAAACACCATATATTTT
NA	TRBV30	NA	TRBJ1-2	CAWSSLDTGLWFF	TGTGCCTGGAGTTCGTTGGACACGGGACTTTGGTTCTTC
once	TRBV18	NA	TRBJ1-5	CASSSLAGVPNQPQHF	TGTGCCAGCTCCTCCTTGGCAGGGGTTCCCAATCAGCCCCAGCATTTT
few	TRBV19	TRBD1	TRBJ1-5	CASSKRTGGNYQPQHF	TGTGCCAGTAGTAAGAGGACAGGGGGGAATTATCAGCCCCAGCATTTT
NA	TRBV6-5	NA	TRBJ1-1	CASSRVLQVNTEAFF	TGTGCCAGCAGCCGCGTCCTACAGGTGAACACTGAAGCTTTCTTT
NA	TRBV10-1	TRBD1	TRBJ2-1	CASSGHDRQGAKRSSYNEQFF	TGCGCCAGCAGTGGCCACGACCGACAGGGGGCAAAGCGGAGCTCCTACAATGAGCAGTTCTTC
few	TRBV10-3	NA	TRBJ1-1	CAISESQASNTEAFF	TGTGCCATCAGTGAGTCCCAGGCTTCGAACACTGAAGCTTTCTTT
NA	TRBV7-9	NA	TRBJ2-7	CASSTRDSYVEQYF	TGTGCCAGCAGCACGCGGGACAGCTACGTGGAGCAGTACTTC
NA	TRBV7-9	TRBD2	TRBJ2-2	CASSPWGSGYTGELFF	TGTGCCAGCAGCCCCTGGGGTAGCGGGTATACCGGGGAGCTGTTTTTT
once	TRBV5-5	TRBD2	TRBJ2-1	CASSLGLAGGYNEQFF	TGTGCCAGCAGCTTAGGACTAGCGGGGGGATACAATGAGCAGTTCTTC
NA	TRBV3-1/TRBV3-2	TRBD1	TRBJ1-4	CASSQGGQGWEKLFF	TGTGCCAGCAGCCAAGGGGGACAGGGTTGGGAAAAACTGTTTTTT
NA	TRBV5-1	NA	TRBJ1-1	CASGKSGPANTEAFF	TGCGCCAGCGGAAAGAGCGGGCCGGCCAACACTGAAGCTTTCTTT
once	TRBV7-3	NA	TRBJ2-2	CASSTTGPPGELFF	TGTGCCAGCAGCACGACTGGCCCCCCCGGGGAGCTGTTTTTT
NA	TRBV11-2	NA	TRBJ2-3	CASSLETGGTDTQYF	TGTGCCAGCAGCTTAGAGACGGGGGGCACAGATACGCAGTATTTT
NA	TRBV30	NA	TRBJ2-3	CAWSPSADTQYF	TGTGCCTGGAGTCCGAGCGCAGATACGCAGTATTTT
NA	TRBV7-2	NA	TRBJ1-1	CASAPQTGNTEAFF	TGTGCCAGCGCTCCCCAGACAGGGAACACTGAAGCTTTCTTT
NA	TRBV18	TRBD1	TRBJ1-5	CASSTGQGHHQPQHF	TGTGCCAGCTCAACAGGACAGGGGCATCATCAGCCCCAGCATTTT
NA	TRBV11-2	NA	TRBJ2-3	CASSLDGVADTQYF	TGTGCCAGCAGCTTAGACGGAGTGGCGGATACGCAGTATTTT